The source of this TCR beta chain is a study of PD-L1 blockade in urothelial cancer. Libraries were prepared by immunoSEQ multiplex PCR; TCRdb keeps only in-frame clonotypes and omits some of them. The table lists under 80,000 clones, 81% of them singletons, with 5.7% in the top ten. Germline loops: CDR1 SGHNT, CDR2 YYREEE (reference sequence). With V trimmed by 0 bases and J by 1 base, 3 bases remained unmatched. CDR3 length equals 17 residues. Stated time point: pretreatment peripheral blood. This TCR came from a man between 65 and 79 years old with urothelial cancer. The rearrangement links TRBV5-4 to TRBJ2-3; TRBD2 agrees at 12 bases. This specimen consisted of PBMCs, obtained around atezolizumab (anti-PD-L1) treatment. The CDR3: CASSLAPSGGGTDTQYF. The CDR3 DNA follows: TGTGCCAGCAGCTTGGCGCCTAGCGGGGGGGGCACAGATACGCAGTATTTT.